These 28 T cell receptor beta chains were sequenced from one sample in a study of control samples from healthy donors and cancer patients (dated by TCRdb to the early 2020s). The library was produced with the immunoSEQ multiplex PCR assay. TCRdb's version of the immuneACCESS table is confined to in-frame rearrangements and falls short of the full clone set. An unresolved V gene accounts for under half of the shortfall where checked; the remainder is of unknown origin. This sample has about 79,000 clones in its table, and approximately 94% of those were observed once. In total, the top ten clones hold 1.3% of the sample. Material: PBMCs. The receptors originated from a woman aged 35 to 49 with lung cancer.

J is TRBJ1-2 and V is TRBV6-4; no firm D call. Trimming removed 5 bases at V and 8 bases at J, with 3 bases between. The germline CDR1 and CDR2 sequences are MRHNA and SNTAGT. This CDR3 comprises 9 residues. As DNA, the CDR3 is TGTGCCAGCAGTTGGGGCTACACCTTC. Translation gives CASSWGYTF.

The CDR3 reads CASSPRTGGVDEAFF. The CDR3 DNA reads as TGTGCCAGCAGCCCGAGGACAGGGGGCGTGGATGAAGCTTTCTTT. This sequence joins TRBV3-1 (or the pseudogene TRBV3-2) and TRBJ1-1; 11 nucleotides line up with TRBD1. Germline V CDR1 and CDR2: LGHDT, YNNKEL (reference sequence). This CDR3 has 15 amino acids. The ends lost 4 bases at V and 7 bases at J; junction bases unmatched: 8.

The V call is TRBV9, the J call TRBJ2-3; 8 nucleotides match TRBD2. The CDR3 length is 16 residues. With V trimmed by 6 bases and J by 2 bases, 11 bases remained unmatched. Germline V gene data show CDR1 as SGDLS and CDR2 as YYNGEE. This CDR3 is CASTRRGGGPTDTQYF. In DNA form, the CDR3 reads TGTGCCAGCACCCGTAGAGGCGGGGGGCCCACAGATACGCAGTATTTT.

The gene calls are TRBV4-2 and TRBJ1-2; tentative D call: TRBD1 (6 bases). The germline V gene has CDR1 LGHNA and CDR2 YNFKEQ. The CDR3 runs to 15 residues. With 0 bases removed from V and 4 bases from J, the gap between germline ends came to 12 bases. The CDR3 nucleotides read TGTGCCAGCAGCCAAGATCGGCAGGGGATCTATGGCTACACCTTC. Its translation: CASSQDRQGIYGYTF.

This clone was detected once. This chain links TRBV9 with TRBJ2-2; the D is unclear. The germline V and J ends were trimmed by 0 bases and 7 bases, with 10 bases remaining between them. Germline CDR1 is SGDLS and CDR2 is YYNGEE. The CDR3 has 14 residues. The CDR3 reads CASSVGSWGGELFF. The CDR3, as DNA: TGTGCCAGCAGCGTAGGCAGCTGGGGCGGGGAGCTGTTTTTT. Combining the CDR3 with reference TRBV9 and TRBJ2-2 gives the whole variable domain DSGVTQTPKHLITATGQRVTLRCSPRSGDLSVYWYQQSLDQGLQFLIQYYNGEERAKGNILERFSAQQFPDLHSELNLSSLELGDSALYFCASSVGSWGGELFFGEGSRLTVL.

The chain is built from TRBV6-1 and TRBJ1-1, with D possibly being TRBD1 (5 bases). V was pared by 0 bases and J by 4 bases, with 12 bases between. CDR3 length equals 15 residues. From germline, CDR1 is MNHNS and CDR2 SASEGT. DNA of the CDR3: TGTGCCAGCAGTGAAGCACTGGGGGTTGGCACTGAAGCTTTCTTT. Amino acids: CASSEALGVGTEAFF.

The J gene is TRBJ1-1, the V gene TRBV6-5; 11 bases agree with TRBD1. V trimming: 7 bases; J trimming: 10 bases; junction bases outside the gene matches: 8. The CDR3 has 13 residues. Germline CDR1 reads MNHEY; CDR2 reads SVGAGI. The CDR3 sequence is CASTGQGGTRAFF. Here the CDR3 DNA reads TGTGCCAGCACGGGACAGGGGGGAACGAGAGCTTTCTTT.

V and J are TRBV2 and TRBJ1-2; D uncertain. The V and J ends lost 1 base and 5 bases respectively, with 11 bases between them. CDR3 length equals 14 residues. Germline V CDR1 and CDR2: SNHLY, FYNNEI. The CDR3 spells CASSEGPGLYGYTF. DNA of the CDR3: TGTGCCAGCAGTGAAGGGCCAGGTCTGTATGGCTACACCTTC.

The J gene is TRBJ1-2, the V gene TRBV19; no definite D call. V was clipped by 3 bases and J by 3 bases, with 5 bases between them. Germline CDR1 is LNHDA and CDR2 is SQIVND (reference sequence). This CDR3 spans 12 amino acids. This CDR3 is CASSIRYYGYTF. CDR3 coding DNA: TGTGCCAGTAGTATTCGATACTATGGCTACACCTTC.

The chain carries TRBV27 and TRBJ2-7; D is possibly TRBD1 or TRBD2 (5 bases each). The CDR3 is 15 residues long. Deletions cut 4 bases from V and 0 bases from J, with 13 bases between. Germline V gene data show CDR1 as MNHEY and CDR2 as SMNVEV (reference sequence). The CDR3 here is CASSWGRGPSYEQYF. CDR3 in DNA: TGTGCCAGCAGTTGGGGCCGGGGCCCCTCCTACGAGCAGTACTTC.

The rearrangement uses TRBV6-4 and TRBJ2-1, with a weak D call TRBD2 (5 bases). Per germline, CDR1 MRHNA and CDR2 SNTAGT. V was clipped by 4 bases and J by 8 bases, with 12 bases between them. The CDR3 length is 13 residues. CDR3 region: CASSVLAWYEQFF. CDR3 nucleotides: TGTGCCAGCAGTGTCCTAGCTTGGTATGAGCAGTTCTTC.

This chain connects TRBV2 to TRBJ2-5; D ambiguous. The V end was cut by 2 bases, the J end by 7 bases, with 5 bases between. The length of the CDR3 is 11 residues. The germline V gene has CDR1 SNHLY and CDR2 FYNNEI. The CDR3: CASSEPGTQYF. CDR3 coding DNA: TGTGCCAGCAGTGAACCCGGGACCCAGTACTTC.

The chain carries TRBV5-5 and TRBJ2-7; D is undetermined. This CDR3 spans 15 amino acids. Per the germline V gene, CDR1 is SGHKS and CDR2 is YYEKEE (reference sequence). Trimming took off 4 bases at V and 3 bases at J, with 17 bases between the two ends. The CDR3 DNA reads as TGTGCCAGCAGCGTCCGGGTAGAATTGCACTACGAGCAGTACTTC. This gives the protein CASSVRVELHYEQYF.

This chain connects TRBV3-1 (or the pseudogene TRBV3-2) to TRBJ2-2; 9 bases are a match to TRBD2. CDR3 length: 18 amino acids. In germline, CDR1 is LGHDT, CDR2 YNNKEL (reference sequence). V lost 5 bases to trimming and J lost 6 bases; unmatched junction nucleotides: 16. Written as DNA, the CDR3 is TGTGCCAGCAGCTCCCCCAGCGGGGGGCCTAGGGGACCCGGGGAGCTGTTTTTT. It translates to CASSSPSGGPRGPGELFF.

V and J are TRBV14 and TRBJ2-7, with D tentatively TRBD2 (6 bases). Looked up from germline, CDR1 is SGHDN and CDR2 is FVKESK. Trimming left V 4 bases short and J 0 bases short, with 13 bases between. This CDR3 region has 15 residues. The chain's CDR3 is CASSPWDGSSYEQYF. The CDR3, as DNA: TGTGCCAGCAGCCCCTGGGACGGGAGCTCCTACGAGCAGTACTTC.

The chain carries TRBV5-6 and TRBJ2-1; D ambiguous. This CDR3 region has 11 residues. CDR1 SGHDT and CDR2 YYEEEE come from the germline V gene. Trimming cost V 4 bases and J 9 bases, with 8 bases left between them. CDR3 in amino acids: CASSLFVEQFF. CDR3 coding DNA: TGTGCCAGCAGCCTGTTTGTTGAGCAGTTCTTC.

The CDR3 nucleotides read TGTGCCAGCAGTTTATGGCAACTAGCGGGGGGTCCCGGGGAGCTGTTTTTT. As protein: CASSLWQLAGGPGELFF. The chain combines TRBV28 with TRBJ2-2; 12 bases are shared with TRBD2. V dropped 0 bases and J dropped 6; count of bases not matched to a gene: 5. Looked up from germline, CDR1 is MDHEN and CDR2 is SYDVKM. The CDR3 extends over 17 amino acids.

The V call is TRBV5-1, the J call TRBJ2-7; D gene unclear. With 0 bases removed from V and 4 bases from J, the gap between germline ends came to 8 bases. Germline loops: CDR1 SGHRS, CDR2 YFSETQ. The CDR3 has 13 residues. The CDR3 is CASSLGHLYEQYF. CDR3 DNA sequence: TGCGCCAGCAGCTTGGGACATTTGTACGAGCAGTACTTC.

The chain links TRBV4-1 to TRBJ2-1; TRBD2 aligns across 9 bases. Germline trimming cut 4 bases from V and 7 bases from J; bases unmatched to any gene: 14. CDR3 size: 17 residues. The germline V gene encodes CDR1 MGHRA and CDR2 YSYEKL. The CDR3 spells CASSRGGLALLGNEQFF. The CDR3 DNA reads TGCGCCAGCAGCCGCGGGGGACTAGCCCTACTAGGAAATGAGCAGTTCTTC.

V and J are TRBV10-3 and TRBJ2-1; 7 bases agree with TRBD1. The ends lost 10 bases at V and 7 bases at J; junction bases unmatched: 7. The CDR3 contains 12 residues. CDR1 and CDR2 (germline): ENHRY, SYGVKD. The CDR3 nucleotides read TGTGCCACTCGGGACAGTGGTAATGAGCAGTTCTTC. This gives the protein CATRDSGNEQFF.

This sequence joins TRBV19 and TRBJ2-3, with a tentative D call TRBD2 (5 bases). With 6 bases removed from V and 0 bases from J, the gap between germline ends came to 10 bases. Germline CDR1 is LNHDA and CDR2 is SQIVND (reference sequence). The CDR3 loop spans 14 amino acids. The CDR3 is CASRMRASTDTQYF. The CDR3, as DNA: TGTGCCAGTAGGATGAGGGCCAGCACAGATACGCAGTATTTT.

The chain recombines TRBV2 with TRBJ1-1; perhaps TRBD1 as D (6 bases). Per germline, CDR1 SNHLY and CDR2 FYNNEI. The CDR3 is 17 amino acids. V dropped 0 bases and J dropped 0 bases, with 14 bases sitting between them. CDR3 amino acids: CASSEAGEEGVNTEAFF. CDR3 DNA sequence: TGTGCCAGCAGTGAAGCGGGGGAAGAGGGGGTGAACACTGAAGCTTTCTTT.

The gene calls are TRBV23-1 and TRBJ2-3, with 7 positions matching TRBD1. TRBV23-1 is annotated as an ORF whose role is uncertain. V dropped 0 bases and J dropped 3; count of bases not matched to a gene: 6. The CDR3 is 16 residues long. CDR3: CASSQSRGGKTDTQYF. CDR3 DNA sequence: TGCGCCAGCAGTCAATCTAGAGGGGGCAAGACAGATACGCAGTATTTT.

This rearrangement joins TRBV30 to TRBJ2-2; no definite D call. Deletions cut 2 bases from V and 5 bases from J, with 9 bases between. This CDR3 spans 13 amino acids. Germline V lookup: CDR1 GTSNPN, CDR2 SVGIG (reference sequence). The DNA for the CDR3 is TGTGCCTGGAGTTATGAGAATACCGGGGAGCTGTTTTTT. Protein product: CAWSYENTGELFF.

The chain is built from TRBV11-2 and TRBJ1-2; the D is unclear. CDR1 is SGHAT and CDR2 is FQNNGV in the germline V gene. Trimming left V 8 bases short and J 7 bases short, with 11 bases between. The CDR3 is 11 residues long. The CDR3 here is CASGPTRGYTF. The CDR3 bases are TGTGCCAGCGGCCCGACACGTGGCTACACCTTC.

This clone was counted a few times. This chain joins TRBV19 and TRBJ1-2; 7 bases are shared with TRBD1. Germline V lookup: CDR1 LNHDA, CDR2 SQIVND (reference sequence). The CDR3 extends over 14 amino acids. V lost 7 bases to trimming and J lost 4 bases; unmatched junction nucleotides: 9. CDR3 protein: CASTLRQGVYGYTF. The DNA of the CDR3 is TGTGCCAGTACCCTGAGACAGGGAGTCTATGGCTACACCTTC.

The chain combines TRBV19 with TRBJ2-7; D could derive from TRBD1 or TRBD2 (5 bases each). V lost 8 bases and J lost 6, with 17 bases in between. This CDR3 contains 13 residues. The germline V gene has CDR1 LNHDA and CDR2 SQIVND (reference sequence). The CDR3 DNA reads as TGTGCCAGTTCCCGGGACGGACTCTCCGAGCAGTACTTC. This gives the protein CASSRDGLSEQYF. Looking up the rest from reference TRBV19 and TRBJ2-7 gives the full variable domain: DGGITQSPKYLFRKEGQNVTLSCEQNLNHDAMYWYRQDPGQGLRLIYYSQIVNDFQKGDIAEGYSVSREKKESFPLTVTSAQKNPTAFYLCASSRDGLSEQYFGPGTRLTVT.

The V call is TRBV7-8, the J call TRBJ2-1, with D uncertain. Between the trimmed V and J ends, which lost 5 bases and 6 bases, there was a span of 5 bases. The CDR3 has 11 amino acids. Germline values: CDR1 SGHVS, CDR2 FQNEAQ. The CDR3 DNA reads as TGTGCCAGCAGCCCCGCCAATGAGCAGTTCTTC. It yields the protein CASSPANEQFF.